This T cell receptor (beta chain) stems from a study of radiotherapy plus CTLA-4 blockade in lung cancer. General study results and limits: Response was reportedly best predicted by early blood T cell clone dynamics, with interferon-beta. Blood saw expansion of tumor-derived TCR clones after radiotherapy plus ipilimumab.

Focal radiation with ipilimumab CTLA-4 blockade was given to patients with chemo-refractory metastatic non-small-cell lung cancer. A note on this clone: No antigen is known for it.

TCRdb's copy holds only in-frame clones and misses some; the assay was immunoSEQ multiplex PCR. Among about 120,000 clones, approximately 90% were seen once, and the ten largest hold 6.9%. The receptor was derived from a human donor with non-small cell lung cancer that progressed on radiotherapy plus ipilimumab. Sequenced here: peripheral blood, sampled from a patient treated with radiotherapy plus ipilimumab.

The CDR3 region is CASSRRRDPKGRTQYF. In DNA form, the CDR3 reads TGTGCCAGCAGCCGCCGTCGAGACCCCAAGGGCCGGACGCAGTATTTT. This sequence joins TRBV11-3 and TRBJ2-3; D call uncertain. The ends were cut back, 5 bases at V and 9 bases at J, with 24 bases in the middle. The CDR3 length is 16 residues. CDR1 is SGHNT and CDR2 is YENEEA in the germline V gene.